This T cell receptor beta chain was retrieved from a study of blood T cell repertoires in COVID-19. As for the study in general: Donors in the United States, Italy and Spain gave samples during acute or convalescent COVID-19. Nucleic acid was either cDNA or gDNA, and it came from T cells, B-cell-depleted T cells, or PBMCs.

Libraries were prepared by immunoSEQ multiplex PCR; TCRdb keeps only in-frame clonotypes and omits some of them. The data hold around 370,000 clones, with about 88% observed a single time. Seattle patients were enrolled during active infection and followed longitudinally. The CDR3 length is 11 residues. Trimming took off 6 bases at V and 7 bases at J, with 13 bases between the two ends. Germline assignment: CDR1 DFQATT and CDR2 SNEGSKA (reference sequence). The sequenced material came from peripheral blood. This clonotype was sampled from a woman aged 70 to 79 with COVID-19, enrolled during active disease. This chain uses TRBV20-1 with TRBJ2-7; D gene unclear. As DNA, the CDR3 is TGCAGTGCCACCATTCACGGTGAGCAGTACTTC. Its protein product is CSATIHGEQYF.